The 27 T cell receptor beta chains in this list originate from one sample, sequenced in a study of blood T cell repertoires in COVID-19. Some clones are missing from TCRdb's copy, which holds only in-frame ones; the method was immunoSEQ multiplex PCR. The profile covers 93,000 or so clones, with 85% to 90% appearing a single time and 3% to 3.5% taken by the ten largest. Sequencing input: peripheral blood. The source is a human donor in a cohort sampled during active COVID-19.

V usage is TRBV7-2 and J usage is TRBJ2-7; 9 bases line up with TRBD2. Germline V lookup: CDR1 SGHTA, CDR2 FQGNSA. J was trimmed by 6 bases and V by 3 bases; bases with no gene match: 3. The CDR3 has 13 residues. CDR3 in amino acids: CASSLRGGLEQYF. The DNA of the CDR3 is TGTGCCAGCAGCTTGCGGGGGGGCCTCGAGCAGTACTTC.

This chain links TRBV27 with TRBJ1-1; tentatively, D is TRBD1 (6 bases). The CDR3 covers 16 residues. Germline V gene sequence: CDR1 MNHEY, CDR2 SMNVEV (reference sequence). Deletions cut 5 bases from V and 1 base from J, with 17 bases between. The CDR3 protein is CASSPRWTERNTEAFF. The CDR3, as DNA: TGTGCCAGCAGTCCTAGATGGACAGAGAGGAACACTGAAGCTTTCTTT.

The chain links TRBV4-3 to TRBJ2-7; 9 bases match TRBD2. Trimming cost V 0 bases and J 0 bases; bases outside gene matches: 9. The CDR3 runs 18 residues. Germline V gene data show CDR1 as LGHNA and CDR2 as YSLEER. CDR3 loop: CASSQDARRSGSSYEQYF. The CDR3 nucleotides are TGCGCCAGCAGCCAAGATGCCCGGCGTAGCGGGAGCTCCTACGAGCAGTACTTC.

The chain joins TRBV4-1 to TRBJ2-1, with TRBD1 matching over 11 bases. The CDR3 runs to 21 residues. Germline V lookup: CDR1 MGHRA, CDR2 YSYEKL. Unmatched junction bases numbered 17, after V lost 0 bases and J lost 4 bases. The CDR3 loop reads CASSQDQWRTGGTNLYNEQFF. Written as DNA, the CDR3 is TGCGCCAGCAGCCAAGATCAATGGCGGACAGGGGGCACAAATCTGTACAATGAGCAGTTCTTC.

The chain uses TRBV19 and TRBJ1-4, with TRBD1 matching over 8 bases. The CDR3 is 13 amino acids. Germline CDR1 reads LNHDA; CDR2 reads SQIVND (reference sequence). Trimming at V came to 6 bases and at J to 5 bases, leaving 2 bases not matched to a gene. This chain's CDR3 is CASRDRGNEKLFF. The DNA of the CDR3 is TGTGCCAGTAGAGACAGGGGAAATGAAAAACTGTTTTTT.

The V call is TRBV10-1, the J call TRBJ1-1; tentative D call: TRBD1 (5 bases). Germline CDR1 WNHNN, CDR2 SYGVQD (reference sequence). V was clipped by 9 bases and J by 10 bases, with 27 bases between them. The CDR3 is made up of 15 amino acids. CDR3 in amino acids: CARIRVFRVGVVAFF. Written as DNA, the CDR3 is TGCGCCAGAATCAGGGTCTTTAGGGTGGGCGTGGTAGCTTTCTTT.

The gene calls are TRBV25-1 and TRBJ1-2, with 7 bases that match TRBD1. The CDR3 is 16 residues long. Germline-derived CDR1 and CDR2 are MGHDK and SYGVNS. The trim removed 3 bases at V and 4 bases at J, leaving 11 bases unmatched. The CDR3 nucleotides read TGTGCCAGCAGTGATCCTCAGACAGGGTTGGCCTATGGCTACACCTTC. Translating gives CASSDPQTGLAYGYTF.

The CDR3 spells CASRHGDSRYTEAFF. DNA for the CDR3: TGTGCCAGCAGACATGGGGACAGCAGGTACACTGAAGCTTTCTTT. This chain uses TRBV7-9 with TRBJ1-1; 7 bases map to TRBD1. CDR3 size: 15 residues. J gave up 3 bases and V 6 bases, and 10 bases lay outside the gene matches. CDR1 is SEHNR, CDR2 FQNEAQ, per germline (reference sequence).

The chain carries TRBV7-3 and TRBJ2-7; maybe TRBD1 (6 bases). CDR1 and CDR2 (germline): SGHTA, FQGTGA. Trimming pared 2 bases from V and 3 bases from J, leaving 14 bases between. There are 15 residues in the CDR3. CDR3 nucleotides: TGTGCCAGCAGCTTACTGGGGGCTGCCTTCTACGAGCAGTACTTC. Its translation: CASSLLGAAFYEQYF.

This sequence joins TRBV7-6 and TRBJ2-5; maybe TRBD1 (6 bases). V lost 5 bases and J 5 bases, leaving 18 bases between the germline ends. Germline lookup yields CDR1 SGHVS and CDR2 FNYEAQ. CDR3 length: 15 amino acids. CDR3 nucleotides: TGTGCCAGCAGCCAAGTTGGGGGCGGTGGGGAGACCCAGTACTTC. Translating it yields CASSQVGGGGETQYF.

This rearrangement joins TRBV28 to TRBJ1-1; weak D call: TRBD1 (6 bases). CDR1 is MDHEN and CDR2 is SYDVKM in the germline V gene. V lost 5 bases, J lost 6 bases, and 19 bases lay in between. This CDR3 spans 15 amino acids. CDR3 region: CASSQPSGVRAEAFF. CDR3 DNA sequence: TGTGCCAGCAGTCAACCGTCAGGGGTAAGAGCTGAAGCTTTCTTT.

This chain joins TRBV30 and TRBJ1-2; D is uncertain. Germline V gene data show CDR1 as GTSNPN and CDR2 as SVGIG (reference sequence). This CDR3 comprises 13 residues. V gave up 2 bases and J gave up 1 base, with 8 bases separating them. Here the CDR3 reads CAWSLGINYGYTF. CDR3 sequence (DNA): TGTGCCTGGAGTCTGGGCATTAACTATGGCTACACCTTC.

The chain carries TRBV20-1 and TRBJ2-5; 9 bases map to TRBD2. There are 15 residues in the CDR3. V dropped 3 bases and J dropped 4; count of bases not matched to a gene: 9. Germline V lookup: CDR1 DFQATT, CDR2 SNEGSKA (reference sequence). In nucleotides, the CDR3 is TGCAGTGCTAGTCATAGCGGGGGTAGACGAGAGACCCAGTACTTC. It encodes CSASHSGGRRETQYF.

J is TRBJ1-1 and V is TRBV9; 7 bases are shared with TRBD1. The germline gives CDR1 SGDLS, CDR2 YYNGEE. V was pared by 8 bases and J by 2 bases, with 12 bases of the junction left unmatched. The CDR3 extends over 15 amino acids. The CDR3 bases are TGTGCCAGGCCGGGAGAAGGGACAGCTAACACTGAAGCTTTCTTT. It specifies CARPGEGTANTEAFF.

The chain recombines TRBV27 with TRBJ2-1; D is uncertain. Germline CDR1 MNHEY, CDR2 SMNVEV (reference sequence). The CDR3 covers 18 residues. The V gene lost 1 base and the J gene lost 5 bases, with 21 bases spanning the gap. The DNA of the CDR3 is TGTGCCAGCAGTTTATATGCGGAGCTCTCGGTCTCGGACAATGAGCAGTTCTTC. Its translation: CASSLYAELSVSDNEQFF.

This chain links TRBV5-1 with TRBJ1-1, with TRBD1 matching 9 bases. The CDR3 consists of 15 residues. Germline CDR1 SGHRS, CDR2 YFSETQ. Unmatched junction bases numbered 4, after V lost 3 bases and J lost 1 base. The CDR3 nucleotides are TGCGCCAGCAGCTCTTCGACAGGGGGGAACACTGAAGCTTTCTTT. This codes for CASSSSTGGNTEAFF.

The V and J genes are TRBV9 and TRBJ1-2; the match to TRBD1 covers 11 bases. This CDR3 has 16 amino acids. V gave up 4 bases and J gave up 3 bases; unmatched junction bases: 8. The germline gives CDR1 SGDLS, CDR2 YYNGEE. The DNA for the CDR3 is TGTGCCAGCAGCATCCGGGACAGGGGGATTGACTATGGCTACACCTTC. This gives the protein CASSIRDRGIDYGYTF. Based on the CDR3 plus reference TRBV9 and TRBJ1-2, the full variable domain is DSGVTQTPKHLITATGQRVTLRCSPRSGDLSVYWYQQSLDQGLQFLIQYYNGEERAKGNILERFSAQQFPDLHSELNLSSLELGDSALYFCASSIRDRGIDYGYTFGSGTRLTVV.

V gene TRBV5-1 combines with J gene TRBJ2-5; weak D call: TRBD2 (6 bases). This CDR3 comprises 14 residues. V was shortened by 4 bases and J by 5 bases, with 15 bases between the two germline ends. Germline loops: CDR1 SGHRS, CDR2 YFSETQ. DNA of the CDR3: TGCGCCAGCAGCATACGGGACGGAGGGGAGACCCAGTACTTC. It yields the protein CASSIRDGGETQYF.

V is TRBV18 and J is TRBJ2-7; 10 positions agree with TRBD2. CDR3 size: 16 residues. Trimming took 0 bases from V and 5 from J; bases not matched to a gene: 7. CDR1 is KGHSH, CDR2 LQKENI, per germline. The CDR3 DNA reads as TGTGCCAGCTCACCACCGAGGGCTAGCGGGAGCAACGAGCAGTACTTC. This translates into CASSPPRASGSNEQYF.

The CDR3 spells CASSSRDRVVAFF. DNA of the CDR3: TGCGCCAGCAGCTCCAGGGACAGGGTCGTAGCTTTCTTT. The chain recombines TRBV5-1 with TRBJ1-1; 9 bases fit TRBD1. In germline, CDR1 is SGHRS, CDR2 YFSETQ. V shed 3 bases, J shed 10 bases, and the junction held 7 bases outside the gene matches. The CDR3 covers 13 residues.

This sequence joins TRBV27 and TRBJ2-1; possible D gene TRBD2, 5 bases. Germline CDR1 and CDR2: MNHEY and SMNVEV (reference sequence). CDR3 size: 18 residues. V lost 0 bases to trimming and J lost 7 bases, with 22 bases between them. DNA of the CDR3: TGTGCCAGCAGTTTATCTTCATTCCCGGCTAGCCGAGGGAATGAGCAGTTCTTC. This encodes CASSLSSFPASRGNEQFF.

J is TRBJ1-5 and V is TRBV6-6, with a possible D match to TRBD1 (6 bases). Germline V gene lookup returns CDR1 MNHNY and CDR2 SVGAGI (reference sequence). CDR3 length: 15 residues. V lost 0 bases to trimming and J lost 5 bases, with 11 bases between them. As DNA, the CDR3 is TGTGCCAGCAGTTACTCGGGGGGGGGCGATCAGCCCCAGCATTTT. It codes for CASSYSGGGDQPQHF.

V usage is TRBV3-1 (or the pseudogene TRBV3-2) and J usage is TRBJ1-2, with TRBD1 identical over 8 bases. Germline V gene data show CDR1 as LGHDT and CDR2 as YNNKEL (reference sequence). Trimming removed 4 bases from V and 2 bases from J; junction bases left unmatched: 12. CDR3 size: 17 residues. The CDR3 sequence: CASSRGQGVTRNYGYTF. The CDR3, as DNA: TGTGCCAGCAGCCGTGGACAGGGAGTCACCAGAAACTATGGCTACACCTTC.

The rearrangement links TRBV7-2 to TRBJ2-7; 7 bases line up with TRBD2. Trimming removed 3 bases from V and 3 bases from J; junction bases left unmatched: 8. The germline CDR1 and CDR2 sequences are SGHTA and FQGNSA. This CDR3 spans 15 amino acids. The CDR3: CASSLASGVDYEQYF. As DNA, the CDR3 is TGTGCCAGCAGCTTGGCTAGCGGAGTGGACTACGAGCAGTACTTC.

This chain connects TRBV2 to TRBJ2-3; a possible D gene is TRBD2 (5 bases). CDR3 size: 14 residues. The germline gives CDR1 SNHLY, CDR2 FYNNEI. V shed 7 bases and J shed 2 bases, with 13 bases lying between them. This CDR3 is CASIRRGATDTQYF. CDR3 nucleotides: TGTGCCAGCATTCGACGGGGAGCCACAGATACGCAGTATTTT.

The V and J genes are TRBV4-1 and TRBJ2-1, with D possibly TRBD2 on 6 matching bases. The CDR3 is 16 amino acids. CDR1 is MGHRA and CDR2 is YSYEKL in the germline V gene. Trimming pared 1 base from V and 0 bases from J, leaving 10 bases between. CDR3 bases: TGCGCCAGCAGCCAAGCGGGACTCCTCTCCTACAATGAGCAGTTCTTC. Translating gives CASSQAGLLSYNEQFF.

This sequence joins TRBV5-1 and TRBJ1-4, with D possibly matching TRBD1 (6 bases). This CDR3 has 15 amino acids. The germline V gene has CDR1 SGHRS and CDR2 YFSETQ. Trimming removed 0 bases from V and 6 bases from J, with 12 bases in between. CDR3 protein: CASSLARGAYEKLFF. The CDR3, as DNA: TGCGCCAGCAGCTTGGCCCGGGGGGCGTATGAAAAACTGTTTTTT.